Presented here are 18 T cell receptor beta chains from one specimen sequenced in a study of early T cells in non-severe SARS-CoV-2 infection. TCRdb fed the 5' RACE reads into MiXCR, producing one record per CDR3 protein. The profile covers approximately 120,000 distinct CDR3 sequences, with more than 13% appearing a single time and around a fifth taken by the ten largest. Sequencing was carried out using whole blood. The receptor source for this set is an adult who was a healthcare worker with PCR-confirmed SARS-CoV-2 infection or an uninfected control (not recorded which).

This chain connects TRBV7-9 to TRBJ2-1, with a weak D call TRBD2 (5 bases). The V gene lost 2 bases and the J gene lost 9 bases, with 14 bases spanning the gap. Germline lookup yields CDR1 SEHNR and CDR2 FQNEAQ (reference sequence). The CDR3 totals 14 residues. CDR3 bases: TGTGCCAGCAGCTTACCCCACCGGGATTCTGAGCAGTTCTTC. Protein sequence: CASSLPHRDSEQFF.

The table lists this clonotype with a few counts. The CDR3 reads CSVDMGQGALNEQFF. DNA of the CDR3: TGCAGCGTTGACATGGGACAGGGGGCATTAAATGAGCAGTTCTTC. The rearrangement uses TRBV29-1 and TRBJ2-1; 12 positions agree with TRBD1. V lost 3 bases to trimming and J lost 7 bases; unmatched junction nucleotides: 7. The CDR3 totals 15 residues. Germline assignment: CDR1 SQVTM and CDR2 ANQGSEA.

This clonotype showed up just a few times. This sequence joins TRBV5-1 and TRBJ2-3; perhaps TRBD2 as D (5 bases). Germline CDR1 and CDR2: SGHRS and YFSETQ. V was shortened by 4 bases and J by 0 bases, with 15 bases between the two germline ends. The CDR3 runs to 16 residues. The CDR3 coding sequence is TGCGCCAGCAGCCCTCGGAAGCGGACTAGCACAGATACGCAGTATTTT. Amino acids: CASSPRKRTSTDTQYF.

The V gene is TRBV12-3 or TRBV12-4, the J gene TRBJ2-2; 11 bases align to TRBD2. V lost 5 bases to trimming and J lost 6 bases; unmatched junction nucleotides: 8. The CDR3 has 16 amino acids. The CDR3 is CASSITLAGGSGELFF. In DNA form, the CDR3 reads TGTGCCAGCAGTATAACTCTAGCGGGGGGATCCGGGGAGCTGTTTTTT.

The chain links TRBV20-1 to TRBJ2-2; D is unresolved. The CDR3 is 11 residues long. Germline V CDR1 and CDR2: DFQATT, SNEGSKA (reference sequence). Trimming removed 3 bases from V and 6 bases from J, with 5 bases in between. The CDR3 DNA follows: TGCAGTGCTAGGTCATCCGGGGAGCTGTTTTTT. This translates into CSARSSGELFF.

This clonotype has a handful of counts. The J gene is TRBJ1-2, the V gene TRBV4-1; 10 bases map to TRBD1. The V gene's germline CDR1 is MGHRA and CDR2 YSYEKL. The V segment lost 1 base and the J segment 2 bases; nucleotides outside the gene matches: 1. The CDR3 has 15 amino acids. The DNA of the CDR3 is TGCGCCAGCAGCCAAGGGGGACAGGGGAACTATGGCTACACCTTC. It translates to CASSQGGQGNYGYTF.

Note on this clonotype: A much bigger clone sits one base away, suggesting this may be a read error. This chain links TRBV7-8 with TRBJ2-7, with a weak D call TRBD2 (6 bases). CDR1 is SGHVS and CDR2 is FQNEAQ in the germline V gene. V was shortened by 2 bases and J by 6 bases, with 11 bases between the two germline ends. The CDR3 consists of 13 residues. The CDR3 DNA follows: TGTGCCAGCAGCTTACCGCACGGGGGCGAGCAGTACTTC. It yields the protein CASSLPHGGEQYF.

This clonotype was seen many times. The rearrangement joins TRBV15 to TRBJ2-7; TRBD2 might be the D (6 bases). This CDR3 contains 13 residues. The V and J ends lost 0 bases and 7 bases respectively, with 10 bases between them. Germline CDR1 is LNHNV and CDR2 is YYDKDF (reference sequence). The CDR3 coding sequence is TGTGCCACCAGCAGAGATGCGGGGTGGGAGCAGTACTTC. Protein: CATSRDAGWEQYF.

V is TRBV4-1 and J is TRBJ1-5, with a weak D call TRBD1 (5 bases). Germline CDR1 reads MGHRA; CDR2 reads YSYEKL. This CDR3 comprises 15 residues. Trimming took off 1 base at V and 7 bases at J, with 14 bases between the two ends. The CDR3 DNA reads TGCGCCAGCAGCCAAGGATTGGGGGTTGGGCAGCCCCAGCATTTT. This gives the protein CASSQGLGVGQPQHF.

This clonotype was found many times. The rearrangement links TRBV5-6 to TRBJ1-2, with D tentatively TRBD1 (5 bases). V lost 4 bases and J 0 bases, leaving 10 bases between the germline ends. Germline V lookup: CDR1 SGHDT, CDR2 YYEEEE. The CDR3 runs to 14 residues. The CDR3 DNA reads TGTGCCAGCAGCCGAAAGACAGCTAACTATGGCTACACCTTC. It is translated as CASSRKTANYGYTF.

This clonotype was seen more than once but under ten times. The chain joins TRBV7-9 to TRBJ2-3; D gene unclear. The CDR3 extends over 15 amino acids. Germline assignment: CDR1 SEHNR and CDR2 FQNEAQ (reference sequence). V lost 5 bases and J 2 bases, leaving 14 bases between the germline ends. The CDR3 here is CASSPYYGYTDTQYF. In DNA, the CDR3 is TGTGCCAGCAGCCCGTACTACGGCTACACAGATACGCAGTATTTT.

The chain employs TRBV6-1 and TRBJ1-1, with D unresolved. This CDR3 is built from 13 residues. The V gene lost 1 base and the J gene lost 3 bases, with 6 bases spanning the gap. Germline assignment: CDR1 MNHNS and CDR2 SASEGT. CDR3: CASSEVRDTEAFF. The CDR3 bases are TGTGCCAGCAGTGAAGTTCGGGACACTGAAGCTTTCTTT.

The chain employs TRBV5-5 and TRBJ2-1; maybe TRBD1 (5 bases). Germline CDR1 is SGHKS and CDR2 is YYEKEE (reference sequence). Trimming removed 0 bases at V and 13 bases at J, with 14 bases between. The CDR3 spans 13 residues. CDR3 sequence reads: CASSLEGMWHQFF. The CDR3 nucleotides are TGTGCCAGCAGCTTGGAGGGGATGTGGCACCAGTTCTTC.

J is TRBJ1-1 and V is TRBV12-3 or TRBV12-4, with no clear D. Trimming removed 6 bases from V and 2 bases from J, with 10 bases in between. The CDR3 totals 13 residues. CDR3 residues: CASRKRRNTEAFF. The CDR3 DNA reads TGTGCCAGCAGAAAACGGAGAAACACTGAAGCTTTCTTT.

This clonotype has only a few counts. CDR3: CASRVEQPSTDTQYF. The CDR3 DNA reads TGCGCCAGCAGGGTGGAACAACCTAGCACAGATACGCAGTATTTT. V usage is TRBV5-1 and J usage is TRBJ2-3; unclear D gene. CDR1 is SGHRS and CDR2 is YFSETQ in the germline V gene. CDR3 length equals 15 residues. V was pared by 5 bases and J by 0 bases, with 13 bases between.

The V call is TRBV9, the J call TRBJ1-3; no clear D gene. The CDR3 runs 13 residues. Germline V gives CDR1 SGDLS, CDR2 YYNGEE. The V end lost 1 base, the J end lost 2 bases, and 4 bases lay between the germline ends. The CDR3 sequence: CASSVSPGNTIYF. In nucleotides, the CDR3 is TGTGCCAGCAGCGTAAGCCCTGGAAACACCATATATTTT.

The chain carries TRBV28 and TRBJ1-6, with 9 bases identical to TRBD1. The CDR3 loop spans 18 amino acids. The V and J ends lost 4 bases and 8 bases, in that order; junction bases with no gene match: 15. Germline V gene data show CDR1 as MDHEN and CDR2 as SYDVKM. DNA for the CDR3: TGTGCCAGCAGTTCCAACAACCCCGGGACAGGGTACTATTCACCCCTCCACTTT. Translation gives CASSSNNPGTGYYSPLHF.

The sample holds a few counts of this clonotype. The V and J genes are TRBV12-5 and TRBJ2-5, with a weak D call TRBD1 (5 bases). CDR1 is LGHNT and CDR2 is FRNRAP in the germline V gene. Trimming took off 4 bases at V and 5 bases at J, with 14 bases between the two ends. The CDR3 has 14 amino acids. CDR3 amino acids: CASGSPWGTETQYF. The CDR3, as DNA: TGTGCTAGTGGTTCACCATGGGGCACGGAGACCCAGTACTTC. Using reference TRBV12-5 and TRBJ2-5 for the parts outside the CDR3, the full variable domain is DARVTQTPRHKVTEMGQEVTMRCQPILGHNTVFWYRQTMMQGLELLAYFRNRAPLDDSGMPKDRFSAEMPDATLATLKIQPSEPRDSAVYFCASGSPWGTETQYFGPGTRLLVL.